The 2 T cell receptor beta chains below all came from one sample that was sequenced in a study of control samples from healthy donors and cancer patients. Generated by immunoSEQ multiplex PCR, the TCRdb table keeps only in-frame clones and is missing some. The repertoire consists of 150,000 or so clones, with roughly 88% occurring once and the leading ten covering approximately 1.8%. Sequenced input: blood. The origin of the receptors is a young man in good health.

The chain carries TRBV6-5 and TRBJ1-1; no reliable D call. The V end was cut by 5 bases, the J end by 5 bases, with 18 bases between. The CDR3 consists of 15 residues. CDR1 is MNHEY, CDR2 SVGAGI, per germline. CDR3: CASSPLSLARTEAFF. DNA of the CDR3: TGTGCCAGCAGTCCACTGTCACTCGCGAGGACTGAAGCTTTCTTT.

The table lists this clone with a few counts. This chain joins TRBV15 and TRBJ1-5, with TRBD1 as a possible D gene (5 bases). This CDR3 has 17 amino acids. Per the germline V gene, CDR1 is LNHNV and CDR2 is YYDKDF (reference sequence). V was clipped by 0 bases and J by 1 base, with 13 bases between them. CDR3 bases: TGTGCCACCAGCAGAGAATCGGCAGGGAAAAGCAATCAGCCCCAGCATTTT. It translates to CATSRESAGKSNQPQHF.